The rows below give T cell receptor beta chains drawn from one sample of a study of identical twins. TCRdb itself ran the 5' RACE reads through MiXCR, one entry per CDR3 protein. The data show 200,000 to 250,000 distinct CDR3 sequences, with roughly 10% seen just once and about a tenth held by the top ten. The sequenced material came from memory T cells sorted from blood. These receptors all stem from a man between 50 and 59 years old in good health. Each CDR3 is given with its conserved first and last residue. Fields, in order: CDR3 DNA, CDR3 protein, clone size, J gene, D gene, V gene, CDR3 length. The D gene is left open where the match is weak. A clone size is listed for some rows: how often the clone was seen (once, few, many), or a class if it is expanded.

TGTGCCAGCAGTTTAGGGGCGAACACTGAAGCTTTCTTT,CASSLGANTEAFF,many,TRBJ1-1,-,TRBV12-3/TRBV12-4,13
TGTGCCAGCTCACGGAGGGACGAGCAGTACTTC,CASSRRDEQYF,many,TRBJ2-7,-,TRBV18,11
TGCGCCAGCAGCCCGCAGGGTCCGGGAGAGACCCAGTACTTC,CASSPQGPGETQYF,-,TRBJ2-5,-,TRBV4-3,14
TGTGCCAGCAGTGAAAGGGAGGGGAGCCAGAGCGGCAATCAGCCCCAGCATTTT,CASSEREGSQSGNQPQHF,many,TRBJ1-5,-,TRBV2,18
TGTGCCTCTACTGGGGAGGAGCAGTACTTC,CASTGEEQYF,many,TRBJ2-7,-,TRBV28,10
TGCAGCGTTGAACTCCTCACTAGCGGCCTCTCCTACGAGCAGTACTTC,CSVELLTSGLSYEQYF,few,TRBJ2-7,TRBD2,TRBV29-1,16
TGTGCCTGGAGCAGGGGAGGACAGACTTATAGCAATCAGCCCCAGCATTTT,CAWSRGGQTYSNQPQHF,-,TRBJ1-5,-,TRBV30,17
TGTGCCAGCAGTCCCAACGGGGACAATGGCAATCAGCCCCAGCATTTT,CASSPNGDNGNQPQHF,few,TRBJ1-5,-,TRBV12-3/TRBV12-4,16
TGTGCCAGCAGCACCCGGTCCGGGACTAGCGGGAGGGTAAGCTCCTACGAGCAGTACTTC,CASSTRSGTSGRVSSYEQYF,few,TRBJ2-7,TRBD2,TRBV11-2,20
TGCGCCAGCAGCCAAGAGGGGAGCACTAGCGCGCAAGATACGCAGTATTTT,CASSQEGSTSAQDTQYF,many,TRBJ2-3,TRBD2,TRBV4-3,17
TGTGCCAGCAGCTTAGCGTTCCAGGGGGCAGGGGAGACCCAGTACTTC,CASSLAFQGAGETQYF,-,TRBJ2-5,TRBD1,TRBV7-8,16
TGCGCCAGCAGCCACTGGCATACCTTTTCAACTAATGAAAAACTGTTTTTT,CASSHWHTFSTNEKLFF,few,TRBJ1-4,-,TRBV4-3,17
TGTGCCAGCAGCTACAGGGGGCTAGGGTCATATAGCAATCAGCCCCAGCATTTT,CASSYRGLGSYSNQPQHF,few,TRBJ1-5,TRBD1,TRBV6-2/TRBV6-3,18
TGTGCCAGCAGCTCCGGGGGGGGCAGGGGCTCCTACAATGAGCAGTTCTTC,CASSSGGGRGSYNEQFF,-,TRBJ2-1,TRBD2,TRBV11-3,17
TGCAGTGCTAGGGTACTAGCGGGGCGCTACTCCTACAATGAGCAGTTCTTC,CSARVLAGRYSYNEQFF,few,TRBJ2-1,TRBD2,TRBV20-1,17
TGTGCCAGCAGCCCATATGAGGTACTCAACAATGAGCAGTTCTTC,CASSPYEVLNNEQFF,many,TRBJ2-1,-,TRBV7-2,15
TGTGCCATCAGTGAGTTGTCAGGGGTAGTCTATGGCTACACCTTC,CAISELSGVVYGYTF,-,TRBJ1-2,-,TRBV10-3,15
TGTGCCACCAGCAGAGACAGGTTATACGAGCAGTACTTC,CATSRDRLYEQYF,-,TRBJ2-7,-,TRBV15,13
TGTGCCAGCAGCCAAGGGGGACCCTTAGGGGGCACCGGGGAGCTGTTTTTT,CASSQGGPLGGTGELFF,many,TRBJ2-2,-,TRBV4-2,17
TGTGCCAGTAGCCCCTCCCAGGGCAACTATTTCGAGCAGTACTTC,CASSPSQGNYFEQYF,many,TRBJ2-7,-,TRBV19,15
TGTGCCAGCAGCCCTATAGACGAAAAACTGTTTTTT,CASSPIDEKLFF,many,TRBJ1-4,-,TRBV6-2/TRBV6-3,12
TGTGCCAGCAGTGAGACAGGGGGCCAAACTGAAGCTTTCTTT,CASSETGGQTEAFF,-,TRBJ1-1,TRBD1,TRBV6-1,14
TGTGCCACCAGCAGAGCTGGGACGCTCTCCTACGAGCAGTACTTC,CATSRAGTLSYEQYF,-,TRBJ2-7,-,TRBV15,15
TGTGCCAGCAGTTACGGACCCTATGGCTACACCTTC,CASSYGPYGYTF,many,TRBJ1-2,-,TRBV6-2/TRBV6-3,12
TGCGCCAGCAGCCACGGGACAGACTCCTACGAGCAGTACTTC,CASSHGTDSYEQYF,-,TRBJ2-7,TRBD1,TRBV4-1,14
TGCAGCGTTGAGAAGGATAAAGTGGAGACCCAGTACTTC,CSVEKDKVETQYF,-,TRBJ2-5,-,TRBV29-1,13
TGTGCCAGCAGTTTAATCCCCGGACAGGGAGCGGGAATGAACACTGAAGCTTTCTTT,CASSLIPGQGAGMNTEAFF,-,TRBJ1-1,TRBD1,TRBV28,19
TGTGCCAGCAGCAACACCGGGACTAGCGGGAGTTACGAGCAGTACTTC,CASSNTGTSGSYEQYF,-,TRBJ2-7,TRBD2,TRBV6-2/TRBV6-3,16